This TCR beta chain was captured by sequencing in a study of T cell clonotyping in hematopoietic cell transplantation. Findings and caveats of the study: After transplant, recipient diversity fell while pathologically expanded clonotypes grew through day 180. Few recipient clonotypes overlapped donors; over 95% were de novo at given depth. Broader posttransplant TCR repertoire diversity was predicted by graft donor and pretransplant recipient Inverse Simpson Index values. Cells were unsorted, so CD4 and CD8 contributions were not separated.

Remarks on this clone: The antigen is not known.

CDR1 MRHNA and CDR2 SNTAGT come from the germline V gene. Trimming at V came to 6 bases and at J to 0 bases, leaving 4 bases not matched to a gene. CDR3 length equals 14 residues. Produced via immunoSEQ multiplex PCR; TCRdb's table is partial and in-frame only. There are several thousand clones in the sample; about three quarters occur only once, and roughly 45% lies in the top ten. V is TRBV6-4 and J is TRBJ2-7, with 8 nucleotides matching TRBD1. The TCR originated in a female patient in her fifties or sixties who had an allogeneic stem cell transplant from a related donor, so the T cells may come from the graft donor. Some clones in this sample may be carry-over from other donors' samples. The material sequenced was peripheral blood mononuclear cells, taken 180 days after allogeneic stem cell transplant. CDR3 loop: CASSADRASYEQYF. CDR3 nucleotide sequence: TGTGCCAGCAGCGCGGACAGGGCCTCCTACGAGCAGTACTTC.